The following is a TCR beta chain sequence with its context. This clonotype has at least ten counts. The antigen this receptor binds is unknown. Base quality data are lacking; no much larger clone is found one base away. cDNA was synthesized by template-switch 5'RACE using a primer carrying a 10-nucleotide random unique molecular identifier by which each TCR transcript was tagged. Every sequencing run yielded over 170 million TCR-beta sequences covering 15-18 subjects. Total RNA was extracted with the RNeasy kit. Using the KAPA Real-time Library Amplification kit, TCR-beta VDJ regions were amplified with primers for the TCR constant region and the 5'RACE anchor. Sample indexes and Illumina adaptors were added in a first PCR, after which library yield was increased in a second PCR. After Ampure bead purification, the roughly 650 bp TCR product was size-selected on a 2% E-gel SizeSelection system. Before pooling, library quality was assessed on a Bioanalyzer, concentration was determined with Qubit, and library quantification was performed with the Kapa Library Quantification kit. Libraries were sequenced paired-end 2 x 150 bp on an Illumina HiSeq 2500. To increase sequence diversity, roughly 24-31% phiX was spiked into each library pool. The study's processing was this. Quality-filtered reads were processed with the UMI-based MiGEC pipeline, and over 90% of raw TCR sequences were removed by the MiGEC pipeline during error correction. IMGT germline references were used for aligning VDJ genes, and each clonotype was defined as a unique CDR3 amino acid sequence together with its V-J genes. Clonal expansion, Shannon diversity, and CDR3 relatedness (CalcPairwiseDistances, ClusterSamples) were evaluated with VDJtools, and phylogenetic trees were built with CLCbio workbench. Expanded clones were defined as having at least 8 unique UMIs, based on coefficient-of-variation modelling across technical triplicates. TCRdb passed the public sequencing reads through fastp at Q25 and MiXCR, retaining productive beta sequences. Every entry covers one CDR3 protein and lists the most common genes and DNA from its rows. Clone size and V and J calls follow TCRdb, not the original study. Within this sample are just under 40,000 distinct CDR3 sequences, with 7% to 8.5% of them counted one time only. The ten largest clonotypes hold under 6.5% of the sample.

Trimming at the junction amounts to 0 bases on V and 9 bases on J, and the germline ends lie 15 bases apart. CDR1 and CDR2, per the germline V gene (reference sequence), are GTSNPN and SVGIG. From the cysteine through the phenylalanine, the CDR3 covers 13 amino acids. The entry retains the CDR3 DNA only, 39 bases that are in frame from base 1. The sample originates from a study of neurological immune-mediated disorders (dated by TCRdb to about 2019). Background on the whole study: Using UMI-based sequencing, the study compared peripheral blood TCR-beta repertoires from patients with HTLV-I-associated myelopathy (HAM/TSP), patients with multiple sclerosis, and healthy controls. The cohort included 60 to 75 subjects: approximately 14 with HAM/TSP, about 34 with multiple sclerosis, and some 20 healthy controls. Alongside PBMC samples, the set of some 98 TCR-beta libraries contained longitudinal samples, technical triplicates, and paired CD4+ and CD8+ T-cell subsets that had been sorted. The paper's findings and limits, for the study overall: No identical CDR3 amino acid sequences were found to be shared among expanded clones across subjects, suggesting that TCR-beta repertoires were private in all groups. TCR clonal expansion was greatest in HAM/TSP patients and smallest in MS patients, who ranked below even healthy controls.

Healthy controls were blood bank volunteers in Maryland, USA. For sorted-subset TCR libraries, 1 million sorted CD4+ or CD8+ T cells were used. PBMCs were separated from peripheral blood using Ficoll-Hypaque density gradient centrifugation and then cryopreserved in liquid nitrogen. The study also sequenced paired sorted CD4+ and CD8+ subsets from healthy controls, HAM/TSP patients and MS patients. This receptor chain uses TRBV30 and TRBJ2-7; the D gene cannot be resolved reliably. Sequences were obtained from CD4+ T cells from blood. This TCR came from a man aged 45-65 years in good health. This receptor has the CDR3 CAWSVVLSVGQYF. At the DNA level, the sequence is TGTGCCTGGAGTGTAGTACTTAGTGTCGGGCAGTACTTC. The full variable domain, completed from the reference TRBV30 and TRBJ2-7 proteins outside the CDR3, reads SQTIHQWPATLVQPVGSPLSLECTVEGTSNPNLYWYRQAAGRGLQLLFYSVGIGQISSEVPQNLSASRPQDRQFILSSKKLLLSDSGFYLCAWSVVLSVGQYFGPGTRLTVT.